This entry concerns a single T cell receptor (beta chain). The antigen is undetermined. With V trimmed by 6 bases and J by 6 bases, 8 bases remained unmatched. This CDR3 has 14 residues. Germline-derived CDR1 and CDR2 are GTSNPN and SVGIG (reference sequence). Here immunoSEQ multiplex PCR was the method, and the copy in TCRdb shows in-frame clones only, minus some. The sample carries 150,000 to 190,000 clones, over 90% recorded once. Pooled in the analysis were second doses at about 4 or about 12 weeks. The data stem from a study of T cell responses to AZD1222 COVID-19 vaccine. Study results and caveats: The donor group comprised mostly white British people and more females; the analysis possibly underestimated clonal diversity. No day 14 peak samples; only post-peak repertoires were characterized.

The sequencing used peripheral blood, collected 28 days after the second AZD1222 dose. The J gene is TRBJ2-7, the V gene TRBV30, with 13 nucleotides matching TRBD2. The TCR comes from an adult who received the AZD1222 COVID-19 vaccine. The CDR3 nucleotides are TGTGCCTGTCCGGGACTAGCGGGAAGTCCCGAGCAGTACTTC. Encoded protein: CACPGLAGSPEQYF. The full variable domain, rest sourced from reference TRBV30 and TRBJ2-7, is SQTIHQWPATLVQPVGSPLSLECTVEGTSNPNLYWYRQAAGRGLQLLFYSVGIGQISSEVPQNLSASRPQDRQFILSSKKLLLSDSGFYLCACPGLAGSPEQYFGPGTRLTVT.